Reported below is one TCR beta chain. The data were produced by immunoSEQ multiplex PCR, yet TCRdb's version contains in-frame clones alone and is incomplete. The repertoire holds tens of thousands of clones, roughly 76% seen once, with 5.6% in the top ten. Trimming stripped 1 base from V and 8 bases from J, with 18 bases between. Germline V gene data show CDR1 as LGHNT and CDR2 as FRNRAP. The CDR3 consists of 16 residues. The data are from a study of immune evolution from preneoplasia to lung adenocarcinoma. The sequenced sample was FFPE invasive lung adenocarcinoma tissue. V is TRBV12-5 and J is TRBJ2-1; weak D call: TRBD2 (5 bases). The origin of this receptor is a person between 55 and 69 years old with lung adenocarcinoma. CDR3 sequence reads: CASGLGEAVGLDEQFF. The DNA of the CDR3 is TGTGCTAGTGGTTTGGGAGAAGCGGTTGGTTTGGATGAGCAGTTCTTC.